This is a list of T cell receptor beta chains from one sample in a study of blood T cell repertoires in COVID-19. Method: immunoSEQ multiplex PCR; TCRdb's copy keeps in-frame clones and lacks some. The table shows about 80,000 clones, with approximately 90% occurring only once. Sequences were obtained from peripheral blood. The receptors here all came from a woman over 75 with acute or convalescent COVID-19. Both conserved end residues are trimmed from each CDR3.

CDR3aa: SVFNGRTDTQY
j_gene: TRBJ2-3
v_gene: TRBV29-1

CDR3aa: ASSQGNEQF
j_gene: TRBJ2-1
v_gene: TRBV2

CDR3aa: AISGRQRNSPLH
j_gene: TRBJ1-6
v_gene: TRBV10-3

CDR3aa: ASRDQGRSGGYT
j_gene: TRBJ1-2
v_gene: TRBV6-5

CDR3aa: ASSPSAGVQETQY
j_gene: TRBJ2-5
v_gene: TRBV10-1

CDR3aa: ASSEVGFGAGGRPQH
j_gene: TRBJ1-5
v_gene: TRBV6-1

CDR3aa: ASSLGQGRYGYT
j_gene: TRBJ1-2
v_gene: TRBV11-2

CDR3aa: ASSVGLAAYNEQF
j_gene: TRBJ2-1
v_gene: TRBV9

CDR3aa: ASSEAREAGRGQPQH
j_gene: TRBJ1-5
v_gene: TRBV6-1

CDR3aa: ASSQDLDRGWASKGEQY
j_gene: TRBJ2-7
v_gene: TRBV3-1/TRBV3-2

CDR3aa: ASSILQGLTNTEAF
j_gene: TRBJ1-1
v_gene: TRBV5-6

CDR3aa: ASSLGGQYGYT
j_gene: TRBJ1-2
v_gene: TRBV7-2

CDR3aa: ASRPKAGGNNEQF
j_gene: TRBJ2-1
v_gene: TRBV7-9

CDR3aa: ASNSDNSNQPQH
j_gene: TRBJ1-5
v_gene: TRBV19

CDR3aa: ASTEQGVGSPLH
j_gene: TRBJ1-6
v_gene: TRBV6-5

CDR3aa: ASSVGTVTYEQY
j_gene: TRBJ2-7
v_gene: TRBV9

CDR3aa: ASSWGTENTEAF
j_gene: TRBJ1-1
v_gene: TRBV5-1

CDR3aa: ASKYEGGPGNEQF
j_gene: TRBJ2-1
v_gene: TRBV5-1

CDR3aa: ASSLRTGARYTQY
j_gene: TRBJ2-3
v_gene: TRBV28

CDR3aa: ASSPSRVSYEQY
j_gene: TRBJ2-7
v_gene: TRBV7-8

CDR3aa: ASSSMGRGSFAQF
j_gene: TRBJ2-1
v_gene: TRBV7-9

CDR3aa: ASSLNRIYNEQF
j_gene: TRBJ2-1
v_gene: TRBV27

CDR3aa: ASSSVFFGTGELF
j_gene: TRBJ2-2
v_gene: TRBV6-2/TRBV6-3